This TCR beta chain came from a study of Ad26.COV2.S vaccination and SARS-CoV-2 variants. Profiling relied on immunoSEQ multiplex PCR, and the TCRdb table lists in-frame clones only, not all of them. The sample records about 350,000 clones, less than 90% being singletons. The germline CDR1 and CDR2 sequences are SEHNR and FQNEAQ (reference sequence). CDR3 length: 15 amino acids. Trimming pared 8 bases from V and 0 bases from J, leaving 15 bases between. Documented treatment: 15 to 20 received Ad26.COV2.S at low or high dose, single or two shots; a few received placebo; per-sample allocation not given. The investigators took samples on day 63 after the first vaccine or placebo injection.

Sequencing was performed on peripheral blood, taken in a trial of Ad26.COV2.S vaccine versus placebo. The chain is built from TRBV7-9 and TRBJ2-3; a weak D match, TRBD1 (5 bases). The clonotype was recovered from a person aged 18-60 years who received the Ad26.COV2.S COVID-19 vaccine or a placebo. CDR3 sequence: CASLSTASSTDTQYF. The CDR3 DNA sequence: TGTGCCAGCCTATCGACAGCGTCTAGCACAGATACGCAGTATTTT.